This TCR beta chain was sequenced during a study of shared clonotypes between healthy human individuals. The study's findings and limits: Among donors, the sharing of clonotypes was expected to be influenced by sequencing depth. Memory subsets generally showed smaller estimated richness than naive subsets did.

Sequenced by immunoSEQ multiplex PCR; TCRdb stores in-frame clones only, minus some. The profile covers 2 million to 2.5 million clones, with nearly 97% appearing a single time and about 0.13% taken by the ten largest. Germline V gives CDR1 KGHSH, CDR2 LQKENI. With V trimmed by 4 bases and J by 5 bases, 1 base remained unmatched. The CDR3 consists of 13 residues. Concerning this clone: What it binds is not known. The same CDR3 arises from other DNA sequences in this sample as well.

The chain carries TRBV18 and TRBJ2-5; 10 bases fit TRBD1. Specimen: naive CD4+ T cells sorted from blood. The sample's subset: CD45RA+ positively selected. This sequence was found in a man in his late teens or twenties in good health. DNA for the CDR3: TGTGCCAGCTCACGGGGACAGGGGGAGACCCAGTACTTC. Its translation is CASSRGQGETQYF.